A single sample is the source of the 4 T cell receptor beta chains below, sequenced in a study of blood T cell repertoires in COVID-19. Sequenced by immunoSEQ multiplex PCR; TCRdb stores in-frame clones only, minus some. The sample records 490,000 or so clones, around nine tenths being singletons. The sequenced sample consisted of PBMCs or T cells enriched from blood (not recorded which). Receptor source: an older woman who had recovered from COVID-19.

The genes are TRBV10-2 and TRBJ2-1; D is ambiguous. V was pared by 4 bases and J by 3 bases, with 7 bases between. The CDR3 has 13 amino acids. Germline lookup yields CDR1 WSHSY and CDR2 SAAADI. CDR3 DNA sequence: TGCGCCAGCAGTGCACAGCTCTACAATGAGCAGTTCTTC. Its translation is CASSAQLYNEQFF.

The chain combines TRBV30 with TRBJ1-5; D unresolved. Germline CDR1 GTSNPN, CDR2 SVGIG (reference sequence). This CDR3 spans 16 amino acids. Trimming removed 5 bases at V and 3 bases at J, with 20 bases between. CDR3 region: CAWRARVMRDNQPQHF. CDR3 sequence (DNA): TGTGCCTGGCGGGCGCGGGTTATGCGGGACAATCAGCCCCAGCATTTT.

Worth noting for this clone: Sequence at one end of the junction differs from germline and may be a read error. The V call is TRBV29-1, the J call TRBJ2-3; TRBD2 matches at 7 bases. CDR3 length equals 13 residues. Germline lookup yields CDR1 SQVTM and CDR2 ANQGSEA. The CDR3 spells CSVETTSIDTQYF. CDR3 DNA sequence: TGCAGCGTTGAGACGACTAGCATAGATACGCAGTATTTT.

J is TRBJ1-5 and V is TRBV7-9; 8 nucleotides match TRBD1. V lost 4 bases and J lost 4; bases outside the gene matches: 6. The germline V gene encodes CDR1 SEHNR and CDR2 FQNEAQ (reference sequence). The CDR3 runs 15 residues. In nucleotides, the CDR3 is TGTGCCAGCAGCTGGGGGACAGGTAGGAATCAGCCCCAGCATTTT. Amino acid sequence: CASSWGTGRNQPQHF.